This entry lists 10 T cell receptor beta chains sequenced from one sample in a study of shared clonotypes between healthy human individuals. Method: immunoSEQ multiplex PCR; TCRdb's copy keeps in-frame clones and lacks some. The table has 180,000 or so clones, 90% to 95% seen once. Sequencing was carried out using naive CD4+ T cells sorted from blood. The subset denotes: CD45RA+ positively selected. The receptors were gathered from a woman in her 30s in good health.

The CDR3: CASSVVGGGTEAFF. The CDR3 DNA follows: TGTGCCAGCAGCGTAGTAGGGGGAGGCACTGAAGCTTTCTTT. V usage is TRBV9 and J usage is TRBJ1-1, with D possibly being TRBD1 (6 bases). Germline V lookup: CDR1 SGDLS, CDR2 YYNGEE. With 0 bases removed from V and 4 bases from J, the gap between germline ends came to 10 bases. The CDR3 extends over 14 amino acids.

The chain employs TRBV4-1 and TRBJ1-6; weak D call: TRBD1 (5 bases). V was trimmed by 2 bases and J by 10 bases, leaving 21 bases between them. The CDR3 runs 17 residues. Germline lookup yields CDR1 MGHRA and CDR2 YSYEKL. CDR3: CASSQIVRGGSKSPLHF. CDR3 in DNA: TGCGCCAGCAGCCAAATTGTACGCGGGGGTTCCAAATCACCCCTCCACTTT.

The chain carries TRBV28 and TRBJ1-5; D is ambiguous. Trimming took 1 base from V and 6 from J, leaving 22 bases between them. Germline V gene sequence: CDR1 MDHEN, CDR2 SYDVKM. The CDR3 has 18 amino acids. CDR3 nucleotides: TGTGCCAGCAGTTTATATTCCGGAAGGGCCCAAGAGGGTCAGCCCCAGCATTTT. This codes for CASSLYSGRAQEGQPQHF.

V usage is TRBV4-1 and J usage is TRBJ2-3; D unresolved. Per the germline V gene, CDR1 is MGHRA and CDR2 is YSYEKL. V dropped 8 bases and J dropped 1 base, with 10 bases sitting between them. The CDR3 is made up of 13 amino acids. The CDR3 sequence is CASGYGGTDTQYF. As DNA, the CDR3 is TGCGCCAGCGGGTATGGGGGCACAGATACGCAGTATTTT.

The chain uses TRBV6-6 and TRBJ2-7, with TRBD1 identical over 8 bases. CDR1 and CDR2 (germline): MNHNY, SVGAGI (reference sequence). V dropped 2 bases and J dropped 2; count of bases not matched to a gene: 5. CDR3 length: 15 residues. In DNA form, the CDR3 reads TGTGCCAGCAGTTACGTACAGGGGGGAACCTACGAGCAGTACTTC. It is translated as CASSYVQGGTYEQYF.

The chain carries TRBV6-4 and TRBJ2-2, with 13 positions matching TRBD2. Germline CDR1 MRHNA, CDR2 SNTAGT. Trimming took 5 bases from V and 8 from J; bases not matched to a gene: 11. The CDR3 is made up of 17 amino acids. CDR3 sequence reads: CASSHGTSGVVGGELFF. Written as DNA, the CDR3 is TGTGCCAGCAGTCACGGGACTAGCGGGGTCGTGGGAGGGGAGCTGTTTTTT.

The CDR3 sequence is CASSDASVLSYEQYF. Written as DNA, the CDR3 is TGTGCCAGCAGTGATGCCTCGGTTCTGAGCTACGAGCAGTACTTC. The chain recombines TRBV6-1 with TRBJ2-7; D call uncertain. The V and J ends lost 3 bases and 3 bases respectively, with 15 bases between them. The CDR3 runs 15 residues. Germline V gene sequence: CDR1 MNHNS, CDR2 SASEGT.

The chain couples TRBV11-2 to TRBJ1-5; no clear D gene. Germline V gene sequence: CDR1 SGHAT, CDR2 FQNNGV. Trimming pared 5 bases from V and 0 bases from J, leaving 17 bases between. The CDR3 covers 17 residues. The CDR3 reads CASSPNQMSYSNQPQHF. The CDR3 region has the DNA TGTGCCAGCAGCCCCAATCAGATGAGTTATAGCAATCAGCCCCAGCATTTT.

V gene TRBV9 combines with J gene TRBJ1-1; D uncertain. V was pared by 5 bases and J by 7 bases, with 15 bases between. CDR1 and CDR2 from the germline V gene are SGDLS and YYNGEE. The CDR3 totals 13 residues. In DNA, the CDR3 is TGTGCCAGCAGACCTGGACCCCAAGATGAAGCTTTCTTT. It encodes CASRPGPQDEAFF.

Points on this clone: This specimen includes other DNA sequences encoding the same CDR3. The CDR3: CASSPGTVSNQPQHF. DNA of the CDR3: TGCGCCAGCAGCCCAGGGACAGTTAGCAATCAGCCCCAGCATTTT. The J gene is TRBJ1-5, the V gene TRBV5-1, with 7 bases aligning to TRBD1. Germline trimming cut 4 bases from V and 0 bases from J; bases unmatched to any gene: 4. The germline V gene encodes CDR1 SGHRS and CDR2 YFSETQ. The CDR3 consists of 15 residues.